Following are 20 T cell receptor beta chains from one sample sequenced in a study of technical replicates of blood from a few donors. Sequenced by immunoSEQ multiplex PCR; TCRdb stores in-frame clones only, minus some. The sample lists 91,000 or so clones, 95% occurring once. Material: T cells isolated from PBMCs. The source is a human donor in good health.

Worth noting for this clone: The junction departs from germline at one end; a sequencing error may be responsible. CDR3 bases: TGTGCCAGCAGTTACCGTCGGGTCGGCTATGACTACACCTTC. This sequence encodes CASSYRRVGYDYTF. The chain uses TRBV6-5 and TRBJ1-2; D is undetermined. This CDR3 region has 14 residues. Germline V gene data show CDR1 as MNHEY and CDR2 as SVGAGI.

This clone occurred once. The J gene is TRBJ2-1, the V gene TRBV6-1, with 8 bases that match TRBD2. There are 13 residues in the CDR3. Trimming at V came to 10 bases and at J to 8 bases, leaving 10 bases not matched to a gene. The V gene's germline CDR1 is MNHNS and CDR2 SASEGT. The CDR3 nucleotides are TGTGCCACCCGGGGGGGCCAGGTCGATGAGCAGTTCTTC. It is translated as CATRGGQVDEQFF.

This rearrangement joins TRBV15 to TRBJ2-3; 7 bases agree with TRBD2. This CDR3 contains 16 residues. Germline V gives CDR1 LNHNV, CDR2 YYDKDF (reference sequence). V gave up 1 base and J gave up 2 bases; unmatched junction bases: 6. CDR3 bases: TGTGCCACCAGCAGAGGCACTAGCGCTAACACAGATACGCAGTATTTT. Translated, it gives CATSRGTSANTDTQYF.

Points on this clone: No DNA is shown, since the ends of the CDR3 on it are uncertain; the CDR3 is the one TCRdb lists. The chain carries TRBV6-5 and TRBJ2-3; TRBD2 is taken as the D call from the table, unchecked against the DNA. Germline CDR1 and CDR2: MNHEY and SVGAGI. A total of 16 residues make up the CDR3, ends included. The chain's CDR3 is CASSSSLAGATDTQYF.

This chain links TRBV9 with TRBJ2-7; possibly TRBD1 for D (6 bases). Germline V CDR1 and CDR2: SGDLS, YYNGEE. The ends were cut back, 0 bases at V and 3 bases at J, with 10 bases in the middle. The CDR3 runs 14 residues. The CDR3 loop reads CASSVGTAIYEQYF. CDR3 coding DNA: TGTGCCAGCAGCGTAGGGACAGCTATCTACGAGCAGTACTTC.

The chain has TRBV5-1 and TRBJ2-5; TRBD2 aligns across 11 bases. In germline, CDR1 is SGHRS, CDR2 YFSETQ. CDR3 length equals 17 residues. Germline trimming cut 0 bases from V and 4 bases from J; bases unmatched to any gene: 8. In DNA form, the CDR3 reads TGCGCCAGCAGCTTGGGGGTTAGCGGGGGGGCCGGAGAGACCCAGTACTTC. This gives the protein CASSLGVSGGAGETQYF.

The V and J genes are TRBV9 and TRBJ1-4; 10 bases match TRBD1. Germline lookup yields CDR1 SGDLS and CDR2 YYNGEE. V was clipped by 3 bases and J by 8 bases; unmatched bases: 7. The length of the CDR3 is 15 residues. Written as DNA, the CDR3 is TGTGCCAGCAGCGCGTCCGGGACAGGGGAGGAAAAACTGTTTTTT. It codes for CASSASGTGEEKLFF.

The V and J genes are TRBV19 and TRBJ2-3; 8 bases line up with TRBD1. Germline loops: CDR1 LNHDA, CDR2 SQIVND (reference sequence). The CDR3 contains 13 residues. Losses at the gene ends were 9 bases for V and 5 bases for J; bases not matched to a gene: 7. This chain's CDR3 is CASASRGQDTQYF. The DNA of the CDR3 is TGTGCCAGCGCTAGCAGGGGGCAAGATACGCAGTATTTT.

This clone was found once. This sequence joins TRBV5-6 and TRBJ2-5; TRBD1 might be the D (8 bases). CDR3 length: 15 residues. Germline values: CDR1 SGHDT, CDR2 YYEEEE. The V end lost 2 bases, the J end lost 5 bases, and 16 bases lay between the germline ends. CDR3 sequence (DNA): TGTGCCAGCAGCTTCAACAGGGGGGGTGGGGAGACCCAGTACTTC. The encoded protein is CASSFNRGGGETQYF. Filled out from reference TRBV5-6 and TRBJ2-5, the complete variable domain reads DAGVTQSPTHLIKTRGQQVTLRCSPKSGHDTVSWYQQALGQGPQFIFQYYEEEERQRGNFPDRFSGHQFPNYSSELNVNALLLGDSALYLCASSFNRGGGETQYFGPGTRLLVL.

The chain joins TRBV19 to TRBJ2-1, with TRBD2 identical over 9 bases. In germline, CDR1 is LNHDA, CDR2 SQIVND (reference sequence). The CDR3 runs to 14 residues. Germline trimming cut 6 bases from V and 10 bases from J; bases unmatched to any gene: 10. The CDR3 bases are TGTGCCAGTAGGCGCGCGGGAGGGCCAAGGGAGCAGTTCTTC. It encodes CASRRAGGPREQFF.

This chain links TRBV27 with TRBJ2-2; TRBD2 aligns across 8 bases. CDR3 length equals 17 residues. The V and J ends lost 6 bases and 3 bases, in that order; junction bases with no gene match: 12. Germline lookup yields CDR1 MNHEY and CDR2 SMNVEV (reference sequence). The CDR3 loop is CASRPIRREVDTGELFF. CDR3 bases: TGTGCCAGCAGGCCCATAAGGCGGGAGGTAGACACCGGGGAGCTGTTTTTT.

The CDR3 here is CASSYSIQGRAEAFF. The CDR3 bases are TGTGCCAGCAGTTACTCGATCCAGGGGCGGGCTGAAGCTTTCTTT. The gene calls are TRBV6-5 and TRBJ1-1, with a weak D call TRBD1 (6 bases). The CDR3 contains 15 residues. Trimming took 0 bases from V and 6 from J, leaving 14 bases between them. Germline CDR1 MNHEY, CDR2 SVGAGI.

This sequence joins TRBV19 and TRBJ1-2, with 9 bases matching TRBD1. Germline V CDR1 and CDR2: LNHDA, SQIVND (reference sequence). Trimming took 6 bases from V and 4 from J; bases not matched to a gene: 33. The CDR3 length is 23 residues. CDR3 nucleotides: TGTGCCAGTAGGGATAAGTGGTCCGTCCCAATAATCCGGGACAGGGAGCCGACCTATGGCTACACCTTC. Protein: CASRDKWSVPIIRDREPTYGYTF.

V is TRBV18 and J is TRBJ1-5; no clear D. From germline, CDR1 is KGHSH and CDR2 LQKENI. V shed 2 bases and J shed 4 bases, with 6 bases lying between them. The CDR3 runs to 13 residues. CDR3 sequence: CASSPSRNQPQHF. CDR3 nucleotides: TGTGCCAGCTCACCATCCCGTAATCAGCCCCAGCATTTT.

This chain joins TRBV9 and TRBJ1-1; TRBD1 agrees at 8 bases. V was clipped by 0 bases and J by 6 bases; unmatched bases: 4. The CDR3 has 14 amino acids. Germline V gene lookup returns CDR1 SGDLS and CDR2 YYNGEE. The CDR3 loop is CASSVEDRVSEAFF. In nucleotides, the CDR3 is TGTGCCAGCAGCGTAGAGGACAGGGTTTCTGAAGCTTTCTTT.

The chain joins TRBV18 to TRBJ1-4, with 10 bases aligning to TRBD1. V was pared by 3 bases and J by 3 bases, with 1 base of the junction left unmatched. Germline V gives CDR1 KGHSH, CDR2 LQKENI. This CDR3 spans 15 amino acids. In DNA form, the CDR3 reads TGTGCCAGCTCACCCGGGACAGGGGCTAATGAAAAACTGTTTTTT. Residues: CASSPGTGANEKLFF.

This clone was counted once. This sequence joins TRBV6-1 and TRBJ2-7, with 7 nucleotides matching TRBD1. CDR1 and CDR2 from the germline V gene are MNHNS and SASEGT. With V trimmed by 11 bases and J by 4 bases, 5 bases remained unmatched. The CDR3 runs to 11 residues. The CDR3 here is CAVRQGYEQYF. The DNA for the CDR3 is TGTGCCGTACGACAGGGTTACGAGCAGTACTTC.

V usage is TRBV28 and J usage is TRBJ1-1; TRBD1 is a possible D gene (5 bases). This CDR3 spans 15 amino acids. V gave up 5 bases and J gave up 5 bases, with 18 bases separating them. Germline lookup yields CDR1 MDHEN and CDR2 SYDVKM. The CDR3 nucleotides read TGTGCCAGCAGTCCCTTTCGATGGGGGGGTACTGAAGCTTTCTTT. Protein: CASSPFRWGGTEAFF.

In DNA form, the CDR3 reads TGTGCCAGCAGAATGACTAGCGGAAGCACAGATACGCAGTATTTT. Protein: CASRMTSGSTDTQYF. V usage is TRBV6-5 and J usage is TRBJ2-3, with 9 bases lining up with TRBD2. The germline CDR1 and CDR2 sequences are MNHEY and SVGAGI. V was clipped by 6 bases and J by 0 bases; unmatched bases: 4. This CDR3 has 15 amino acids.

The chain employs TRBV25-1 and TRBJ2-2, with 10 bases matching TRBD2. The CDR3 runs 15 residues. Germline-derived CDR1 and CDR2 are MGHDK and SYGVNS. Unmatched junction bases numbered 8, after V lost 7 bases and J lost 6 bases. In DNA, the CDR3 is TGTGCCAGCATGGTTTCTAGCGGGAGATCCGGGGAGCTGTTTTTT. Protein: CASMVSSGRSGELFF.